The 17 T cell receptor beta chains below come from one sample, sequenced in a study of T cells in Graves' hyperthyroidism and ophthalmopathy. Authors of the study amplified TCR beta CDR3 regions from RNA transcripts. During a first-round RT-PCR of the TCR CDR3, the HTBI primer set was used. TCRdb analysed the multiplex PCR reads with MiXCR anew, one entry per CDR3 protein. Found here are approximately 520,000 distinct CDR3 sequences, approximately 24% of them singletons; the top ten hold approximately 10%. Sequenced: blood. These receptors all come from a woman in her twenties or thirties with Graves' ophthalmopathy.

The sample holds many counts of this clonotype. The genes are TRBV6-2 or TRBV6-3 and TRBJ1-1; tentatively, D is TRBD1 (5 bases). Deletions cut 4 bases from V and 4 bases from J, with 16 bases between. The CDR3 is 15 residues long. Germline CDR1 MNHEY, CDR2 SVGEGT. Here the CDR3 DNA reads TGTGCCAGCAGTTCCCCGGGTAGGGGACTCACTGAAGCTTTCTTT. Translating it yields CASSSPGRGLTEAFF.

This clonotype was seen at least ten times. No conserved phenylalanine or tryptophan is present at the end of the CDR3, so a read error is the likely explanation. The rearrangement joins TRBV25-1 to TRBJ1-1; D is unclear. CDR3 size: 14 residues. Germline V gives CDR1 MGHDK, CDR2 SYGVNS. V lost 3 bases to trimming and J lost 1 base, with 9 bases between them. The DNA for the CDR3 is TGTGCCAGCAGTGAGTATGCAGAGAACACTGAAGCTTTCCTT. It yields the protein CASSEYAENTEAFL.

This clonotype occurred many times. Written as DNA, the CDR3 is TGTGCCAGCAGCACCTTCACAGGGGGCAGATACGAGCAGTACTTC. It yields the protein CASSTFTGGRYEQYF. The rearrangement joins TRBV11-2 to TRBJ2-7; TRBD1 aligns across 9 bases. CDR1 and CDR2 from the germline V gene are SGHAT and FQNNGV. The CDR3 runs to 15 residues. After removal of 5 bases from V and 4 bases from J, the junction contained 9 bases not matched to a gene.

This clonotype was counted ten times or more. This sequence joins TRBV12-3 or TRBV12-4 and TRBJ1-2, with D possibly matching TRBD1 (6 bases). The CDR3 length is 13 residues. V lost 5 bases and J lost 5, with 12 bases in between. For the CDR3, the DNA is TGTGCCAGCAGTAAAAGACAGGCTTATGGCTACACCTTC. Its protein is CASSKRQAYGYTF.

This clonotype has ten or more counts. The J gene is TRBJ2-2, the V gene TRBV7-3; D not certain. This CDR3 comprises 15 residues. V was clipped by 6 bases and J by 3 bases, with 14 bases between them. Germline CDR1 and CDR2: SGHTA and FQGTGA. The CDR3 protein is CASRDDFNYTGELFF. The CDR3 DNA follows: TGTGCCAGCAGGGACGATTTTAATTACACCGGGGAGCTGTTTTTT.

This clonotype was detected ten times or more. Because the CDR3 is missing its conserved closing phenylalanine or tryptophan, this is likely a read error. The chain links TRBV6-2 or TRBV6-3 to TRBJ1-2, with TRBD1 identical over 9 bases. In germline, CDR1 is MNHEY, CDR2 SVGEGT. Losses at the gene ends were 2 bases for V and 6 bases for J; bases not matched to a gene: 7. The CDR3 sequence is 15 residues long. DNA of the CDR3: TGTGCCAGCAGTTACGGACAGGGGACCCTAAATGGCTACACCTCC. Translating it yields CASSYGQGTLNGYTS.

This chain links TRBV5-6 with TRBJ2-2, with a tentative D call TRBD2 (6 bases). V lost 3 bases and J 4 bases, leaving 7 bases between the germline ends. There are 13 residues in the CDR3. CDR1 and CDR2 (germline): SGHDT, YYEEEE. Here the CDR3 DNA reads TGTGCCAGCAGCTGGGGACTCACCGGGGAGCTGTTTTTT. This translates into CASSWGLTGELFF.

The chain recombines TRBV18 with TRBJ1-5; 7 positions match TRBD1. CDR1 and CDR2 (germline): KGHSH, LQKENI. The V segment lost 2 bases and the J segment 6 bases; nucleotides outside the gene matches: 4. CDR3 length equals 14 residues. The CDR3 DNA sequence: TGTGCCAGCTCACCAGACAGGGCTGGTCAGCCCCAGCATTTT. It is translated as CASSPDRAGQPQHF.

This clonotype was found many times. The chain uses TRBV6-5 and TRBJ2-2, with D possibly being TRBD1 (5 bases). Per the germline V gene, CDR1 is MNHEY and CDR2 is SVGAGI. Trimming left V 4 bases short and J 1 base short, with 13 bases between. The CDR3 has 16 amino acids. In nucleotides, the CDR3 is TGTGCCAGCAGTTTCCGGACAATCAAGAACACCGGGGAGCTGTTTTTT. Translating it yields CASSFRTIKNTGELFF.

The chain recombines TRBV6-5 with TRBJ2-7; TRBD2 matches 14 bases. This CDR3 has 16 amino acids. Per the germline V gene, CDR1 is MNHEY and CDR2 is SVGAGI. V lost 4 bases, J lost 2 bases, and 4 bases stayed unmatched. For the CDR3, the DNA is TGTGCCAGCAGTTGGGGGACTAGCGGGGGAACCTACGAGCAGTACTTC. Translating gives CASSWGTSGGTYEQYF.

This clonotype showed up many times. The CDR3 loop reads CASSVEPEEETQYF. Here the CDR3 DNA reads TGTGCCAGCAGCGTAGAACCAGAAGAAGAGACCCAGTACTTC. The chain uses TRBV9 and TRBJ2-5; D uncertain. V was shortened by 0 bases and J by 3 bases, with 9 bases between the two germline ends. CDR1 and CDR2 (germline): SGDLS, YYNGEE. This CDR3 contains 14 residues. Full variable domain (remainder filled in from reference TRBV9 and TRBJ2-5): DSGVTQTPKHLITATGQRVTLRCSPRSGDLSVYWYQQSLDQGLQFLIQYYNGEERAKGNILERFSAQQFPDLHSELNLSSLELGDSALYFCASSVEPEEETQYFGPGTRLLVL.

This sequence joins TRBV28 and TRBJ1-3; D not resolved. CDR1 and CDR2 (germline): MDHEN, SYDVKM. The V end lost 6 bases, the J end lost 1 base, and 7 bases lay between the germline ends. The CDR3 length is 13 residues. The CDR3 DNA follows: TGTGCCAGCAGCATGGGATCTGGAAACACCATATATTTT. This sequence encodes CASSMGSGNTIYF. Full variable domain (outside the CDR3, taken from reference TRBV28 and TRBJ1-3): DVKVTQSSRYLVKRTGEKVFLECVQDMDHENMFWYRQDPGLGLRLIYFSYDVKMKEKGDIPEGYSVSREKKERFSLILESASTNQTSMYLCASSMGSGNTIYFGEGSWLTVV.

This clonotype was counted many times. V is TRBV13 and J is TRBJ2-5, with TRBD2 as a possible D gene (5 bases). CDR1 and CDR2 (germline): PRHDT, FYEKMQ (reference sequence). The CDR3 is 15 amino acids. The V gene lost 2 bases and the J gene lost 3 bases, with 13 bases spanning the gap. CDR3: CASSLTPLGKETQYF. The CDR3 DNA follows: TGTGCCAGCAGCTTAACACCGCTCGGGAAAGAGACCCAGTACTTC.

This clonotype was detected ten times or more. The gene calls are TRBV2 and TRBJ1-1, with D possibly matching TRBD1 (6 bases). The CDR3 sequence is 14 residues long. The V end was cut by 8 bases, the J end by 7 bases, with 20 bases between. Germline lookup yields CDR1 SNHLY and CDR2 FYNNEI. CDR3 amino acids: CASCTGFSLCEAFF. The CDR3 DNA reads TGTGCCAGCTGTACAGGGTTTAGCTTATGTGAAGCTTTCTTT. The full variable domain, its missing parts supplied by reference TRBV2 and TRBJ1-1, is EPEVTQTPSHQVTQMGQEVILRCVPISNHLYFYWYRQILGQKVEFLVSFYNNEISEKSEIFDDQFSVERPDGSNFTLKIRSTKLEDSAMYFCASCTGFSLCEAFFGQGTRLTVV.

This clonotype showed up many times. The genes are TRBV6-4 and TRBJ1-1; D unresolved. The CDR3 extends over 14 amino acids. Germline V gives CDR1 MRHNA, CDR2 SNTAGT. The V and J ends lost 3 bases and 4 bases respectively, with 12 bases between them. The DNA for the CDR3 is TGTGCCAGCAGTGAGGAGAGCTCCGGCACTGAAGCTTTCTTT. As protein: CASSEESSGTEAFF.

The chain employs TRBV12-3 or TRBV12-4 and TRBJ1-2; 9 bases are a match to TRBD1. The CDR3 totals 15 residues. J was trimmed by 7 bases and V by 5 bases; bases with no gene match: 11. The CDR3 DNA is TGTGCCAGCAGTGGATGGACAGGGGAAGTTTTTGGCTACACCTTC. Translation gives CASSGWTGEVFGYTF.

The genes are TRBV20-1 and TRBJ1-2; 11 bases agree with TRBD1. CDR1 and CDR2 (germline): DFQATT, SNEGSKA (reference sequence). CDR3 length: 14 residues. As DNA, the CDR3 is TGCAGCGGGGGACAGGGGGAAGTAAGCTATGGCTACACCTTC. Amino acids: CSGGQGEVSYGYTF.